The 10 T cell receptor beta chains below were found in one sample sequenced in a study of CXCR3-negative and CXCR3-positive naive CD8 T cells. These receptors have no known antigen. Broader study findings: Naive cells positive for CXCR3 carried more hydrophobic TRB CDR3s than CXCR3-negative ones.

TRB cDNA libraries were made by UMI-labeled 5' RACE. TCRdb re-called the 5' RACE reads and catalogs CDR3 proteins one per entry, DNA excluded. This repertoire includes about 120,000 distinct CDR3 sequences. The sample consisted of naive CXCR3+ CD8+ T cells from blood. Subset given: CD45RO-CCR7+CD27+CD95- naive CD8+ T cells expressing CXCR3 (TNR3+). These receptors all stem from a human donor in good health. Some clones in this sample may be carry-over from other donors' samples.

The J gene is TRBJ2-1, the V gene TRBV12-3 or TRBV12-4; TCRdb reports TRBD2, a call that lacks DNA to check it against. The CDR3 loop spans 15 amino acids. The CDR3 region is CASSLGEGLRNEQFF.

The chain couples TRBV7-9 to TRBJ2-7; with no DNA, the TCRdb D assignment of TRBD1 cannot be verified. The germline gives CDR1 SEHNR, CDR2 FQNEAQ (reference sequence). The CDR3 length is 14 residues. The chain's CDR3 is CASSTGTGSDEQYF.

The V and J genes are TRBV5-1 and TRBJ1-1; TCRdb lists TRBD1, though no DNA is available to test this call. This CDR3 contains 15 residues. CDR1 is SGHRS and CDR2 is YFSETQ in the germline V gene. CDR3: CASSLNTGGDTEAFF.

This chain uses TRBV7-2 with TRBJ2-2. Germline values: CDR1 SGHTA, CDR2 FQGNSA. The CDR3 sequence is 14 residues long. The CDR3 sequence is CASSLVVFAGELFF.

V gene TRBV11-3 combines with J gene TRBJ2-1; TCRdb designates TRBD2, a call that cannot be tested without DNA. Germline assignment: CDR1 SGHNT and CDR2 YENEEA. The length of the CDR3 is 15 residues. The chain's CDR3 is CASSPRTSGAREQFF.

The chain carries TRBV4-1 and TRBJ2-7. Germline assignment: CDR1 MGHRA and CDR2 YSYEKL. The CDR3 length is 15 residues. The CDR3 loop is CASSPHLSDSYEQYF.

The chain recombines TRBV5-6 with TRBJ2-7. Germline CDR1 and CDR2: SGHDT and YYEEEE. The CDR3 length is 13 residues. The CDR3 loop reads CASSFWGGDEQYF.

J is TRBJ2-3 and V is TRBV29-1; TCRdb selects TRBD2, and the lack of DNA leaves this call unchecked. The germline gives CDR1 SQVTM, CDR2 ANQGSEA. The CDR3 length is 16 residues. CDR3 region: CSVGPVAGALPDTQYF.

The genes are TRBV6-2 or TRBV6-3 and TRBJ2-7; with no DNA, the TCRdb D assignment of TRBD1 cannot be verified. The CDR3 covers 15 residues. CDR1 and CDR2 from the germline V gene are MNHEY and SVGEGT. CDR3 sequence reads: CASSYPRGHTPEQYF.

The chain links TRBV4-3 to TRBJ1-2. CDR1 and CDR2 (germline): LGHNA, YSLEER. The CDR3 runs to 16 residues. This CDR3 reads CASSQASTRAHYGYTF.